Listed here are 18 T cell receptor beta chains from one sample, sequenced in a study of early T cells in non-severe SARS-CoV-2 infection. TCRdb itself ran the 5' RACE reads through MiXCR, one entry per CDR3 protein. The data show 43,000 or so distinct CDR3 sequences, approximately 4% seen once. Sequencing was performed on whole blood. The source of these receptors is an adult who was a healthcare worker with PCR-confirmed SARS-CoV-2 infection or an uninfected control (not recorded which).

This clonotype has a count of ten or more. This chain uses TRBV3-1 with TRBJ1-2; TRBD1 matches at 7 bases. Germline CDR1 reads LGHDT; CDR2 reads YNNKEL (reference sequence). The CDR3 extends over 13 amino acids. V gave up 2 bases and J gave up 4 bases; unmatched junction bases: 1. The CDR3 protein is CASSQWDSYGYTF. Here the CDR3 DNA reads TGTGCCAGCAGCCAATGGGACAGCTATGGCTACACCTTC.

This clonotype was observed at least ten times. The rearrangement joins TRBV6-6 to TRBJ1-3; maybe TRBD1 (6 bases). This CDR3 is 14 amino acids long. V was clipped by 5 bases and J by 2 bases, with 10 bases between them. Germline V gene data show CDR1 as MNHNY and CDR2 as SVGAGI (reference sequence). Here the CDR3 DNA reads TGTGCCAGCAGTGCACAGGGCACTGGAAACACCATATATTTT. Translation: CASSAQGTGNTIYF.

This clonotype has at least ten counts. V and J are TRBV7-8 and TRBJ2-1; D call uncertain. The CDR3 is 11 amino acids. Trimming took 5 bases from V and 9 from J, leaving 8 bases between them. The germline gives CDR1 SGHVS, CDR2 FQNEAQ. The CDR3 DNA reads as TGTGCCAGCAGCCCTGGCGGTGAGCAGTTCTTC. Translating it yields CASSPGGEQFF.

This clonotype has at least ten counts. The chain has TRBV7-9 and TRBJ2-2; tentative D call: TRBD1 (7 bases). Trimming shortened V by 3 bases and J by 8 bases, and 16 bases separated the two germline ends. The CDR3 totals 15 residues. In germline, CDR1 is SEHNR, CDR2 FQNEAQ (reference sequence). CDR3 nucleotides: TGTGCCAGCAGCTTTTGGACAGGCGGGGCGGGGGAGCTGTTTTTT. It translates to CASSFWTGGAGELFF.

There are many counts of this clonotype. The CDR3 DNA is TGTGCCAGCAGCCTCGGGACTAGCGGGATGCCGACAGATACGCAGTATTTT. Translated, it gives CASSLGTSGMPTDTQYF. This sequence joins TRBV7-3 and TRBJ2-3; 13 nucleotides agree with TRBD2. The J segment lost 3 bases and the V segment lost 5 bases, leaving 8 bases of the junction unmatched. Germline V gene sequence: CDR1 SGHTA, CDR2 FQGTGA. This CDR3 region has 17 residues.

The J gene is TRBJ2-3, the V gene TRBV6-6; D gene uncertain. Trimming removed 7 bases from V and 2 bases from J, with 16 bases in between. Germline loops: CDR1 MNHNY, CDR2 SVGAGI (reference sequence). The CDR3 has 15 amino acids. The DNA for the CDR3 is TGTGCCAGCACAGGACGGCAAGAACCCACAGATACGCAGTATTTT. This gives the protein CASTGRQEPTDTQYF.

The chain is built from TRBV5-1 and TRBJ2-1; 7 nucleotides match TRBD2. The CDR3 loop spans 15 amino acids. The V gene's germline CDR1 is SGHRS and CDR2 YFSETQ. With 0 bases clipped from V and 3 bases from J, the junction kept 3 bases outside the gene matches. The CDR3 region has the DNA TGCGCCAGCAGCTTGGACCTAGCGGACTACAATGAGCAGTTCTTC. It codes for CASSLDLADYNEQFF.

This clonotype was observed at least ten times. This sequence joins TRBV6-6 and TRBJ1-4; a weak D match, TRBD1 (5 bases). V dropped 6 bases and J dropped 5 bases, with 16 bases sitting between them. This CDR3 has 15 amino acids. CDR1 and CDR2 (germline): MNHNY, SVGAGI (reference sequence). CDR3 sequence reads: CASSPTGTGNEKLFF. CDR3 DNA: TGTGCCAGCAGCCCTACCGGGACGGGGAATGAAAAACTGTTTTTT.

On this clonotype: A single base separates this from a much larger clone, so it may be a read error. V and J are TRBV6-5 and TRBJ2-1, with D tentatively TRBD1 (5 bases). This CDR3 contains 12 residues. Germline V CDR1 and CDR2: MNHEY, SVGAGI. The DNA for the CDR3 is TGTACCAGCAGCTCCCAGGGTAATGAGCAGTTCTTC. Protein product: CTSSSQGNEQFF.

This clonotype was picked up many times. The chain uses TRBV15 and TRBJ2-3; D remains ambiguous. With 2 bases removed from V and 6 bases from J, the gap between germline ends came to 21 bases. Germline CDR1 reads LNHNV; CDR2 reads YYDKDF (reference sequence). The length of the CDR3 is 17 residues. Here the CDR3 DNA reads TGTGCCACCAGCAGATGGCTAGGGAAGGCCCGCAGGGATACGCAGTATTTT. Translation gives CATSRWLGKARRDTQYF.

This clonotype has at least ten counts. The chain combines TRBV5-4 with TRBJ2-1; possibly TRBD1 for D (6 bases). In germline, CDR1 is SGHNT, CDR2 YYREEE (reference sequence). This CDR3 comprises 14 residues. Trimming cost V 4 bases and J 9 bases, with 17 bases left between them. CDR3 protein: CASSLGTLMGEQFF. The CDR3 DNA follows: TGTGCCAGCAGCCTGGGGACATTGATGGGTGAGCAGTTCTTC.

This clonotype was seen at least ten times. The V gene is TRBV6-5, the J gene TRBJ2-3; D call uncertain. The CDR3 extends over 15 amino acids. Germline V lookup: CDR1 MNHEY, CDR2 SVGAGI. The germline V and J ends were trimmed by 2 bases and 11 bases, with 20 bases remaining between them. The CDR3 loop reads CASSYTDLGPVEQYF. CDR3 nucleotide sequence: TGTGCCAGCAGTTACACCGATTTAGGTCCGGTTGAGCAGTATTTT.

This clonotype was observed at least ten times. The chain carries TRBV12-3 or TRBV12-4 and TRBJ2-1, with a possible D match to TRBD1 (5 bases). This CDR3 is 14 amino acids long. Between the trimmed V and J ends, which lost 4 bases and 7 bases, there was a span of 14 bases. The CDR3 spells CASSSRRQGNEQFF. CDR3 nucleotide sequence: TGTGCCAGCAGTTCCCGGCGGCAGGGTAATGAGCAGTTCTTC.

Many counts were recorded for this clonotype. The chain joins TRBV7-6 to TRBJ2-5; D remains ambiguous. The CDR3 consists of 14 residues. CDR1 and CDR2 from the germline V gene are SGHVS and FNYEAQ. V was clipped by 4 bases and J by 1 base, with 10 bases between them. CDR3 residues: CASSSLDLQETQYF. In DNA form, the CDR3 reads TGTGCCAGCAGCTCTCTCGACCTCCAAGAGACCCAGTACTTC.

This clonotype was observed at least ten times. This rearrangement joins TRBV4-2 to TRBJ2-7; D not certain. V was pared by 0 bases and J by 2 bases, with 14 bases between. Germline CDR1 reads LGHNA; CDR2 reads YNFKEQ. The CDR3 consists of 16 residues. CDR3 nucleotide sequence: TGTGCCAGCAGCCAAGAATCCCGACTTGGCCCCTACGAGCAGTACTTC. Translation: CASSQESRLGPYEQYF.

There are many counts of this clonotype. DNA for the CDR3: TGTGCCAGCAGCCGGGACAGGGGGAAACTGTTTTTT. Translating it yields CASSRDRGKLFF. The chain carries TRBV3-1 and TRBJ1-4, with 11 positions matching TRBD1. CDR3 length: 12 amino acids. Germline CDR1 is LGHDT and CDR2 is YNNKEL (reference sequence). The trim removed 4 bases at V and 11 bases at J, leaving 0 bases unmatched.

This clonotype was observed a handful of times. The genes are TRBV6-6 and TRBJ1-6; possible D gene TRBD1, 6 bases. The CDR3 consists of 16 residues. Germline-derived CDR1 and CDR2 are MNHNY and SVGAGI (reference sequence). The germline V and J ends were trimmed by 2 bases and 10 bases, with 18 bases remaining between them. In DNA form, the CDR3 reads TGTGCCAGCAGTTACCGGGTCGCGGGCGGGGGCTCACCCCTCCACTTT. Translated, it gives CASSYRVAGGGSPLHF.

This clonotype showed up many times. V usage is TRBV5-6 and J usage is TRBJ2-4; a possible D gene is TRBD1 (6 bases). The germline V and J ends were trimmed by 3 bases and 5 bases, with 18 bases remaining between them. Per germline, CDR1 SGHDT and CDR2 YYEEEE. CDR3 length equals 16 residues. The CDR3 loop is CASSSPGAGRENIQYF. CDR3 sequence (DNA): TGTGCCAGCAGCTCCCCAGGGGCCGGAAGGGAAAACATTCAGTACTTC. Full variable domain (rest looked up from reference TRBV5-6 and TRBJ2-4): DAGVTQSPTHLIKTRGQQVTLRCSPKSGHDTVSWYQQALGQGPQFIFQYYEEEERQRGNFPDRFSGHQFPNYSSELNVNALLLGDSALYLCASSSPGAGRENIQYFGAGTRLSVL.